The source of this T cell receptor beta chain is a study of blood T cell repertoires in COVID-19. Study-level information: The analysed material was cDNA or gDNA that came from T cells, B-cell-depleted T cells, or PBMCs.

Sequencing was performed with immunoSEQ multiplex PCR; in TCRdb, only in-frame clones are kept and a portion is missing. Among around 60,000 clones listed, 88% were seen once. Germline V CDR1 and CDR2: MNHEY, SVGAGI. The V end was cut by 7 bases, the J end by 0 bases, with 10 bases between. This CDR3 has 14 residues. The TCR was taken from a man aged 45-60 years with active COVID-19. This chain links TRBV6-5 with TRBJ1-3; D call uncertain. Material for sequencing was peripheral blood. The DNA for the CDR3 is TGTGCCAGCACCGGCGGGAACTCTGGAAACACCATATATTTT. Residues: CASTGGNSGNTIYF.